These T cell receptor beta chains were read from a single sample in a study of OX40 agonist ivuxolimab in advanced cancers. The method was immunoSEQ multiplex PCR; TCRdb's version includes in-frame clones alone and lacks a portion of them. The table shows about 37,000 clones, with around 83% occurring only once. Sequencing used CD4+ or CD8+ T cells sorted from blood, obtained in a trial of the OX40 agonist ivuxolimab. All receptors derive from an adult with an advanced solid tumor such as melanoma, head and neck, liver or kidney cancer. Both conserved end residues are part of each CDR3. The D gene is left open where the match is weak. Rows give clone size only sometimes, using once, few, many, or a class for an expanded clone.

J: TRBJ1-5; V: TRBV7-2; D: -; size: -; DNA: TGTGCCAGCAGCTTAGAGGGCGGTTTGTGGAATCAGCCCCAGCATTTT; CDR3: CASSLEGGLWNQPQHF
J: TRBJ2-7; V: TRBV5-4; D: TRBD1; size: -; DNA: TGTGCCAGCAGCTCGACGGGACAGGGGTACGAGCAGTACTTC; CDR3: CASSSTGQGYEQYF
J: TRBJ1-5; V: TRBV7-9; D: -; size: -; DNA: TGTGCCAGCAGCTTAGGGGGGGCCCAGCCCCAGCATTTT; CDR3: CASSLGGAQPQHF
J: TRBJ1-2; V: TRBV6-5; D: -; size: -; DNA: TGTGCCAGCAGTTACCCCGACGGGGATGGCTACACCTTC; CDR3: CASSYPDGDGYTF
J: TRBJ1-5; V: TRBV6-5; D: -; size: few; DNA: TGTGCCAGCAGTTACTTAGGGCCACCAAGCAATCAGCCCCAGCATTTT; CDR3: CASSYLGPPSNQPQHF
J: TRBJ2-7; V: TRBV4-1; D: -; size: -; DNA: TGCGCCAGCAGCCAAGAGGCAGGGGCGCTCTACGAGCAGTACTTC; CDR3: CASSQEAGALYEQYF
J: TRBJ2-5; V: TRBV19; D: -; size: -; DNA: TGTGCCAGTAGTATGGTCGGGATACAAGAGACCCAGTACTTC; CDR3: CASSMVGIQETQYF
J: TRBJ2-5; V: TRBV7-8; D: TRBD2; size: -; DNA: TGTGCCAGCAGCGCGGGACTAGCGGGGGGGCTAGAGACCCAGTACTTC; CDR3: CASSAGLAGGLETQYF
J: TRBJ1-2; V: TRBV7-9; D: -; size: -; DNA: TGTGCCAGCAGCTTTGATGAAGGGCGGTGGGGTGGCTACACCTTC; CDR3: CASSFDEGRWGGYTF
J: TRBJ1-6; V: TRBV28; D: -; size: -; DNA: TGTGCCAGCTATCCCAGGGGTTATAATTCACCCCTCCACTTT; CDR3: CASYPRGYNSPLHF
J: TRBJ2-1; V: TRBV19; D: -; size: -; DNA: TGTGCCAGTAGTTCCTACAATGAGCAGTTCTTC; CDR3: CASSSYNEQFF
J: TRBJ2-3; V: TRBV5-8; D: -; size: -; DNA: TGTGCCAGCAGCCGGAAATGGGGGCGAAGCACAGATACGCAGTATTTT; CDR3: CASSRKWGRSTDTQYF
J: TRBJ2-6; V: TRBV7-9; D: -; size: once; DNA: TGTGCCAGCAGCTTAGATGCTTGGACAACCATGGGGGGGGCCAACGTCCTGACTTTC; CDR3: CASSLDAWTTMGGANVLTF
J: TRBJ2-1; V: TRBV27; D: TRBD1; size: -; DNA: TGTGCCAGCAGTGAAGGGACAGGGTGGAATGAGCAGTTCTTC; CDR3: CASSEGTGWNEQFF
J: TRBJ2-7; V: TRBV10-3; D: -; size: -; DNA: TGTGCCATCAGACAGGGCTACGAGCAGTACTTC; CDR3: CAIRQGYEQYF
J: TRBJ2-7; V: TRBV14; D: -; size: -; DNA: TGTGCCAGCAGCCAAGACCCAACCTACGAGCAGTACTTC; CDR3: CASSQDPTYEQYF
J: TRBJ1-6; V: TRBV4-3; D: -; size: many; DNA: TGCGCCAGCAGCCCAAGTTTGGACACCGTTTCACCCCTCCACTTT; CDR3: CASSPSLDTVSPLHF
J: TRBJ2-7; V: TRBV9; D: TRBD2; size: -; DNA: TGTGCCAGCAGCGTAGCGGTGGGGGGGACCTACGAGCAGTACTTC; CDR3: CASSVAVGGTYEQYF
J: TRBJ2-7; V: TRBV4-1; D: TRBD2; size: -; DNA: TGCGCCAGCAGCCGAGAGACAGGACTAGCGGGGGAGCAGTACTTC; CDR3: CASSRETGLAGEQYF
J: TRBJ1-1; V: TRBV6-6; D: -; size: -; DNA: TGTGCCAGCAGTCCATACACTGAAGCTTTCTTT; CDR3: CASSPYTEAFF
J: TRBJ2-2; V: TRBV21-1; D: -; size: -; DNA: TGTGCCAGCAGCAAATTAGTAGGACAGGTCCCTAGGGTGGGCGGGGAGCTGTTTTTT; CDR3: CASSKLVGQVPRVGGELFF
J: TRBJ1-5; V: TRBV27; D: -; size: -; DNA: TGTGCCAGCAGTTTGGGGACCGCGGGGAGCAATCAGCCCCAGCATTTT; CDR3: CASSLGTAGSNQPQHF
J: TRBJ2-7; V: TRBV30; D: -; size: -; DNA: TGTGCCTGGAGTGTGGGGTCCAACGAGCAGTACTTC; CDR3: CAWSVGSNEQYF
J: TRBJ1-1; V: TRBV4-1; D: -; size: -; DNA: TGCGCCAGCAGCCCCAGTGGGGAGGGCACTGAAGCTTTCTTT; CDR3: CASSPSGEGTEAFF
J: TRBJ2-7; V: TRBV9; D: -; size: -; DNA: TGTGCCAGCAGCGACGGACAAGGCGAGCAGTACTTC; CDR3: CASSDGQGEQYF
J: TRBJ1-6; V: TRBV28; D: -; size: -; DNA: TGTGCCAGCAGTTTAATGAGGGGAAATAATTCACCCCTCCACTTT; CDR3: CASSLMRGNNSPLHF
J: TRBJ2-3; V: TRBV9; D: TRBD2; size: -; DNA: TGTGCCAGCAGCGTAGCCCAGGGACTAGATGTCACAGATACGCAGTATTTT; CDR3: CASSVAQGLDVTDTQYF
J: TRBJ1-5; V: TRBV5-4; D: -; size: many; DNA: TGTGCCAGCAGTATCAGGGGTCAGCCCCAGCATTTT; CDR3: CASSIRGQPQHF
J: TRBJ2-1; V: TRBV27; D: TRBD2; size: -; DNA: TGTGCCAGCAGTCCCTTGACTAGCGGGAGCTATGAGCAGTTCTTC; CDR3: CASSPLTSGSYEQFF
J: TRBJ2-3; V: TRBV4-3; D: TRBD2; size: -; DNA: TGCGCCAGCAGCCAAGATGGCCTAGCGGGGGACCCGGATACGCAGTATTTT; CDR3: CASSQDGLAGDPDTQYF
J: TRBJ1-4; V: TRBV5-1; D: TRBD1; size: few; DNA: TGCGCCAGCAGCAGCCGGGACAGCCTTAATGAAAAACTGTTTTTT; CDR3: CASSSRDSLNEKLFF
J: TRBJ2-1; V: TRBV18; D: TRBD1; size: -; DNA: TGTGCCAGCTCACCACGGGACAGGGTGCTCAATGAGCAGTTCTTC; CDR3: CASSPRDRVLNEQFF
J: TRBJ2-1; V: TRBV5-1; D: -; size: -; DNA: TGCGCCAGCAGCTTGAGCCGGGGGCGGCACAATGAGCAGTTCTTC; CDR3: CASSLSRGRHNEQFF
J: TRBJ2-7; V: TRBV28; D: -; size: -; DNA: TGTGCCAGCAGTCCGTTCCTAGCGCCCACCTACGAGCAGTACTTC; CDR3: CASSPFLAPTYEQYF
J: TRBJ2-5; V: TRBV5-1; D: TRBD2; size: -; DNA: TGCGCCAGCACCCGCAGGCGGGGGGCCCAAGAGACCCAGTACTTC; CDR3: CASTRRRGAQETQYF
J: TRBJ2-7; V: TRBV11-2; D: TRBD2; size: many; DNA: TGTGCCAGCAGCGGGGGAGTGGCTAGCGGTATCTACGAGCAGTACTTC; CDR3: CASSGGVASGIYEQYF
J: TRBJ1-1; V: TRBV2; D: TRBD1; size: -; DNA: TGTGCCAGCAGTACCCGGGACAGGCAGGTGAACACTGAAGCTTTCTTT; CDR3: CASSTRDRQVNTEAFF
J: TRBJ1-2; V: TRBV6-1; D: -; size: -; DNA: TGTGCCAGCAGTGAGGGGGCAGGAGGTAACTATGGCTACACCTTC; CDR3: CASSEGAGGNYGYTF
J: TRBJ2-7; V: TRBV4-3; D: -; size: -; DNA: TGCGCCAGCAGCCAAAGTGAGGGTGCCGAGCAGTACTTC; CDR3: CASSQSEGAEQYF
J: TRBJ2-3; V: TRBV9; D: -; size: -; DNA: TGTGCCAGCAGCCCCGGCGGAAGCACAGATACGCAGTATTTT; CDR3: CASSPGGSTDTQYF
J: TRBJ2-1; V: TRBV19; D: TRBD2; size: -; DNA: TGTGCCTCCTCGAGGACTAGCGGGGATTTTACCTACAATGAGCAGTTCTTC; CDR3: CASSRTSGDFTYNEQFF
J: TRBJ1-1; V: TRBV5-1; D: -; size: -; DNA: TGCGCCAGCAGCTTGGGGGTGGTTCAGGGTGGCACTGAAGCTTTCTTT; CDR3: CASSLGVVQGGTEAFF
J: TRBJ1-6; V: TRBV7-2; D: TRBD1; size: -; DNA: TGTGCCAGCAGCTCGAGGGGGCTGGATTCACCCCTCCACTTT; CDR3: CASSSRGLDSPLHF